This TCR beta chain comes out of a study of blood T cell repertoires in COVID-19. Study as a whole: PBMCs, B-cell-depleted T cells, or T cells were the source of the cDNA or gDNA that made up the material.

Original methodology: Nucleated cell counts were estimated from reference gene primer amplification. The method was immunoSEQ multiplex PCR; TCRdb's version includes in-frame clones alone and lacks a portion of them. The DNA gave D and trimming, while V, J and clone size come from that table. The sample has 150,000 to 200,000 clones, around 80% seen once. CDR1 is SGHRS, CDR2 YFSETQ, per germline. The CDR3 has 16 amino acids. V was clipped by 5 bases and J by 0 bases, with 12 bases between them. The TCR sequence derives from a woman older than 75 with active or convalescent COVID-19. Input material: peripheral blood. The chain links TRBV5-1 to TRBJ1-6; tentative D call: TRBD1 (5 bases). CDR3 loop: CASRRDPSSYNSPLHF. The CDR3 coding sequence is TGCGCCAGCAGGCGGGACCCGAGCTCCTATAATTCACCCCTCCACTTT.